These 9 T cell receptor beta chains share one sample of origin, sequenced in a study of spatial heterogeneity in lung cancer. Indicated time point: blood at routine non-recurrence follow-up after resection. One entry per CDR3 protein, called by TCRdb with MiXCR from the 5' RACE reads. Of fewer than 100,000 distinct CDR3 sequences in the sample, 19% were seen once. The sequenced sample was PBMCs, obtained at follow-up. Receptors were obtained from a male donor with early-stage non-small cell lung cancer.

This chain joins TRBV6-6 and TRBJ2-2; TRBD1 matches 9 bases. The CDR3 length is 15 residues. Trimming cost V 4 bases and J 5 bases; bases outside gene matches: 5. From germline, CDR1 is MNHNY and CDR2 SVGAGI (reference sequence). The chain's CDR3 is CASSSSGTGTGELFF. The CDR3 DNA follows: TGTGCCAGCAGTTCCTCCGGGACAGGGACCGGGGAGCTGTTTTTT.

The rearrangement links TRBV6-6 to TRBJ1-2; 7 bases align to TRBD1. The junction had 3 bases not matched to a gene; V was cut back by 5 bases and J by 0 bases. Germline V gene sequence: CDR1 MNHNY, CDR2 SVGAGI (reference sequence). CDR3 length equals 14 residues. DNA of the CDR3: TGTGCCAGCAGTGAGACAGGGACTAACTATGGCTACACCTTC. It encodes CASSETGTNYGYTF.

This clonotype counts as medium-sized. V usage is TRBV7-9 and J usage is TRBJ2-1, with a possible D match to TRBD2 (6 bases). The CDR3 contains 15 residues. V was trimmed by 1 base and J by 2 bases, leaving 9 bases between them. CDR1 and CDR2 from the germline V gene are SEHNR and FQNEAQ (reference sequence). CDR3 amino acids: CASSLDGRTYNEQFF. DNA for the CDR3: TGTGCCAGCAGCTTAGACGGGAGAACCTACAATGAGCAGTTCTTC.

V gene TRBV5-1 combines with J gene TRBJ2-3, with 8 bases matching TRBD2. After removal of 6 bases from V and 2 bases from J, the junction contained 11 bases not matched to a gene. CDR1 and CDR2 (germline): SGHRS, YFSETQ. The CDR3 has 16 amino acids. The CDR3 nucleotides read TGCGCCAGCAACCCCCCGCAGCGGGAGACCACAGATACGCAGTATTTT. This codes for CASNPPQRETTDTQYF.

This chain joins TRBV2 and TRBJ2-2, with unresolved D. The V gene's germline CDR1 is SNHLY and CDR2 FYNNEI. The CDR3 has 13 residues. Trimming removed 6 bases from V and 4 bases from J, with 9 bases in between. CDR3 nucleotide sequence: TGTGCCAGCAGGACGGACGGCACCGGGGAGCTGTTTTTT. Encoded protein: CASRTDGTGELFF.

V and J are TRBV4-3 and TRBJ1-6; D gene ambiguous. V dropped 0 bases and J dropped 6 bases, with 15 bases sitting between them. Germline V gives CDR1 LGHNA, CDR2 YSLEER. This CDR3 contains 17 residues. Here the CDR3 reads CASSQEAGRPVNSPLHF. The CDR3 DNA reads as TGCGCCAGCAGCCAAGAAGCCGGCAGGCCAGTTAATTCACCCCTCCACTTT.

Here the CDR3 reads CASSVGTGLGEQYF. The CDR3 DNA is TGTGCCAGCAGCGTTGGGACAGGGCTGGGCGAGCAGTACTTC. The chain couples TRBV9 to TRBJ2-7, with 9 bases matching TRBD1. With 2 bases clipped from V and 6 bases from J, the junction kept 6 bases outside the gene matches. Germline V lookup: CDR1 SGDLS, CDR2 YYNGEE. This CDR3 has 14 amino acids.

In its sample, this clonotype was seen a few times. The rearrangement links TRBV6-2 or TRBV6-3 to TRBJ1-5, with 7 positions matching TRBD1. Per germline, CDR1 MNHEY and CDR2 SVGEGT. Trimming removed 2 bases from V and 2 bases from J; junction bases left unmatched: 6. The CDR3 loop spans 16 amino acids. CDR3 in amino acids: CASSYRPTGGNQPQHF. CDR3 in DNA: TGTGCCAGCAGTTACCGCCCAACAGGGGGCAATCAGCCCCAGCATTTT.

The chain links TRBV19 to TRBJ1-5; perhaps TRBD1 as D (5 bases). V was cut by 6 bases and J by 3 bases, with 18 bases left in between. CDR1 and CDR2 (germline): LNHDA, SQIVND (reference sequence). The CDR3 is 16 amino acids. CDR3 region: CASSREFGRNNQPQHF. The DNA of the CDR3 is TGTGCCAGTAGCAGGGAGTTCGGGAGAAACAATCAGCCCCAGCATTTT.